Listed below are T cell receptor beta chains from one sample, sequenced in a study of memory B cells and T cells in multiple sclerosis. These receptors have no known antigen. Repertoires were generated with immunoSEQ multiplex PCR, while TCRdb's copy carries only in-frame clones and drops some. This sample has 30,000 to 40,000 clones, with 86% found just once. Sequenced input: PBMCs from blood kept in culture. These receptor sequences come from a human donor with multiple sclerosis. Each CDR3 is given with its conserved first and last residue. The order of the fields is J gene, clone size, V gene, D gene, CDR3 protein, CDR3 DNA. D genes are given only for firm matches. Rows give clone size only sometimes, using once, few, many, or a class for an expanded clone.

J: TRBJ2-3
size: NA
V: TRBV13
D: NA
CDR3: CASSLYEWDTQYF
DNA: TGTGCCAGCAGCTTATACGAGTGGGATACGCAGTATTTT

J: TRBJ2-2
size: NA
V: TRBV27
D: NA
CDR3: CASSFQPPRKSDTGELFF
DNA: TGTGCCAGCAGTTTTCAGCCGCCACGAAAGTCCGACACCGGGGAGCTGTTTTTT

J: TRBJ1-1
size: NA
V: TRBV28
D: TRBD1
CDR3: CASSLLDRVLAEAFF
DNA: TGTGCCAGCAGTTTATTGGACAGGGTACTTGCCGAAGCTTTCTTT

J: TRBJ1-1
size: NA
V: TRBV5-1
D: NA
CDR3: CASSLGSFRTEAFF
DNA: TGCGCCAGCAGCTTGGGGTCCTTTCGGACTGAAGCTTTCTTT

J: TRBJ1-6
size: NA
V: TRBV6-4
D: NA
CDR3: CASSDRGGSPLHF
DNA: TGTGCCAGCAGTGACAGGGGTGGATCACCCCTCCACTTT

J: TRBJ2-3
size: NA
V: TRBV19
D: NA
CDR3: CASSTLISDTQYF
DNA: TGTGCCAGTAGTACCCTAATTAGCGATACGCAGTATTTT

J: TRBJ1-2
size: NA
V: TRBV28
D: NA
CDR3: CASSLKGYGYTF
DNA: TGTGCCAGCAGTTTAAAGGGATATGGCTACACCTTC

J: TRBJ2-2
size: NA
V: TRBV29-1
D: NA
CDR3: CSVRRGNTGELFF
DNA: TGCAGCGTTCGGCGGGGGAACACCGGGGAGCTGTTTTTT

J: TRBJ2-5
size: NA
V: TRBV14
D: NA
CDR3: CASSQEWGRETQYF
DNA: TGTGCCAGCAGCCAAGAATGGGGTCGGGAGACCCAGTACTTC

J: TRBJ1-2
size: NA
V: TRBV13
D: NA
CDR3: CASKEGRGYSLGGYTF
DNA: TGTGCCAGCAAGGAGGGGCGGGGGTATTCACTCGGTGGCTACACCTTC

J: TRBJ1-3
size: few
V: TRBV7-5
D: NA
CDR3: CARGARGTAGNTIYF
DNA: TGTGCCAGAGGGGCACGGGGAACCGCTGGAAACACCATATATTTT

J: TRBJ1-1
size: NA
V: TRBV28
D: NA
CDR3: CASSPGGGGGPEAFF
DNA: TGTGCCAGCAGTCCCGGAGGGGGGGGCGGCCCTGAAGCTTTCTTT

J: TRBJ1-1
size: once
V: TRBV7-9
D: TRBD1
CDR3: CASSLRGRNTEAFF
DNA: TGTGCCAGCAGTCTTAGGGGGCGGAACACTGAAGCTTTCTTT

J: TRBJ2-2
size: NA
V: TRBV12-5
D: TRBD2
CDR3: CASGLVSSGRAVTGELFF
DNA: TGTGCTAGTGGTTTGGTATCCAGCGGGAGGGCCGTCACCGGGGAGCTGTTTTTT

J: TRBJ1-1
size: few
V: TRBV27
D: NA
CDR3: CASSLTLGWTEAFF
DNA: TGTGCCAGCAGTTTAACTCTAGGATGGACTGAAGCTTTCTTT

J: TRBJ1-5
size: NA
V: TRBV6-1
D: NA
CDR3: CASSEGGNQPQHF
DNA: TGTGCCAGCAGTGAGGGAGGCAATCAGCCCCAGCATTTT